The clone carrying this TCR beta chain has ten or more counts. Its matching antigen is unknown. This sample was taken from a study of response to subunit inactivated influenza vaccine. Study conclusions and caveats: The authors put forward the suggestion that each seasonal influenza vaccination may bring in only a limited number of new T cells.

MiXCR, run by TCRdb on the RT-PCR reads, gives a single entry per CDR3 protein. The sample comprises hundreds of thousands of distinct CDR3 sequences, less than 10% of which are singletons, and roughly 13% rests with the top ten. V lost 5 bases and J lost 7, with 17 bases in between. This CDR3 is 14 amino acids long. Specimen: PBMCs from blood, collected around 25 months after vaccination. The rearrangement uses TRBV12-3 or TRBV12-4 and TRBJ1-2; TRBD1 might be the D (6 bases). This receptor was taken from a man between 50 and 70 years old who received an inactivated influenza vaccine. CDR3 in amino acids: CASSHAGAMSGYTF. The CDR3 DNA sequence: TGTGCCAGCAGTCATGCAGGGGCGATGTCTGGCTACACCTTC.